This T cell receptor beta chain was captured in a study of cytomegalovirus exposure and HLA in healthy donors. Whole-study results and caveats: After further analysis at a later stage, roughly 15,000 TCR beta sequences were associated with HLA alleles at 0.05 false discovery rate.

Each donor was nominally healthy when sampled (though unrecorded immune exposures were likely). Only a few counts were recorded for this clone. Antigen unknown. In the PCR, 60 Vbeta and 13 Jbeta primers were used. Produced via immunoSEQ multiplex PCR; TCRdb's table is partial and in-frame only. This table has 95,000 to 110,000 clones, about 9.4% appearing once. CDR1 and CDR2 from the germline V gene are MNHEY and SVGAGI. This CDR3 has 14 residues. Trimming shortened V by 5 bases and J by 9 bases, and 14 bases separated the two germline ends. Sequences were obtained from PBMCs. This sequence joins TRBV6-5 and TRBJ1-6; D is perhaps TRBD1 (6 bases). This clonotype was sampled from a man aged 40-49 years in good health and CMV-seropositive. The DNA for the CDR3 is TGTGCCAGCAGTACCAGGGGAGATCTTTCACCCCTCCACTTT. Its translation is CASSTRGDLSPLHF.